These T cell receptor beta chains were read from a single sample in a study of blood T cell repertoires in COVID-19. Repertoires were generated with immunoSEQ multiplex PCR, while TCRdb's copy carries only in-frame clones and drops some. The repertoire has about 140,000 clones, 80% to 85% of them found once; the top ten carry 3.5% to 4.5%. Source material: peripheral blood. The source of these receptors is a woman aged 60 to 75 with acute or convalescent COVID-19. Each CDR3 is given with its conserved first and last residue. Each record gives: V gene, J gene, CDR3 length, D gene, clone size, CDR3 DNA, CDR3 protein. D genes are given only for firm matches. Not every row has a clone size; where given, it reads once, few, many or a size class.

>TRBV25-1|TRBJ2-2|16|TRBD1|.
TGTGCCAGCAGTGATCCGACAGGGGCGAACACCGGGGAGCTGTTTTTT
CASSDPTGANTGELFF
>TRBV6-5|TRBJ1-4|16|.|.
TGTGCCAGCAGTTACTCCTCCGGGAGCACTGAAGAAAAACTGTTTTTT
CASSYSSGSTEEKLFF
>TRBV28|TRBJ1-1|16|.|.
TGTGCCAGCAGTTTCTTTAGGTGGGGCGCAATCACTGAAGCTTTCTTT
CASSFFRWGAITEAFF
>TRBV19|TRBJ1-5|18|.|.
TGTGCCAGTAGTACCCCCAGGTCAGGCTCAAAAGACAATCAGCCCCAGCATTTT
CASSTPRSGSKDNQPQHF
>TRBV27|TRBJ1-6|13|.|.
TGTGCCAGCACCCCGGACTTTAATTCACCCCTCCACTTT
CASTPDFNSPLHF
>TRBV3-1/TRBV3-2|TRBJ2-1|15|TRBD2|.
TGTGCCAGCAGCCAAACCTGGACTAGCGGCAATGAGCAGTTCTTC
CASSQTWTSGNEQFF
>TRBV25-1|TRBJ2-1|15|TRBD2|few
TGTGCCAGCAGTATTCCACTAGCGGGGAAGAATGAGCAGTTCTTC
CASSIPLAGKNEQFF
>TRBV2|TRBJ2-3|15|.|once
TGTGCCAGCAGGGTATCGGGGACACGCACAGATACGCAGTATTTT
CASRVSGTRTDTQYF
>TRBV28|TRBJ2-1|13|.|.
TGTGCCAGCACCACGACAGTCGACAATGAGCAGTTCTTC
CASTTTVDNEQFF
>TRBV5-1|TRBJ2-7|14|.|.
TGCGCCAGCAGCTTATCCTCCGGCTCCTACGAGCAGTACTTC
CASSLSSGSYEQYF
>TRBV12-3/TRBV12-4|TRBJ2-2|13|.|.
TGTGCCAGCAGCCCAGGGAACACCGGGGAGCTGTTTTTT
CASSPGNTGELFF
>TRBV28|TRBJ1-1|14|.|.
TGTGCCAGCAGTTTAGCCAGGGTGGGTACTGAAGCTTTCTTT
CASSLARVGTEAFF
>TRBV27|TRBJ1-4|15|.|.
TGTGCCAGCAGTAGTCTCGGGACTCTTCGGGAAAAACTGTTTTTT
CASSSLGTLREKLFF
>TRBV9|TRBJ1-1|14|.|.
TGTGCCAGCAGCGTAGACGGAGGGAACACTGAAGCTTTCTTT
CASSVDGGNTEAFF
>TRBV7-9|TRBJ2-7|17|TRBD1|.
TGTGCCAGCAGCAGTGGTCCCGGGACAGGGGCTCAGCACGAGCAGTACTTC
CASSSGPGTGAQHEQYF
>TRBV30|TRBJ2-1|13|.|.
TGTGCCTGGAGTAGGCTAGGCGGCAATGAGCAGTTCTTC
CAWSRLGGNEQFF
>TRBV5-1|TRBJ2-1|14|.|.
TGCGCCAGCAGCCGGACAGACTCCTACAATGAGCAGTTCTTC
CASSRTDSYNEQFF
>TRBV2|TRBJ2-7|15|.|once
TGTGCCAGCAGTGAGTATAAAGAGGCCATCTACGAGCAGTACTTC
CASSEYKEAIYEQYF